What follows are 11 T cell receptor beta chains derived from one specimen sequenced in a study of blood T cell repertoires in COVID-19. Repertoires were generated with immunoSEQ multiplex PCR, while TCRdb's copy carries only in-frame clones and drops some. The sample lists about 49,000 clones; under 85% were seen once. Material for sequencing was peripheral blood. The receptors were gathered from a human donor in a cohort sampled during active COVID-19.

This clone was counted a few times. The chain joins TRBV7-8 to TRBJ2-7; TRBD1 aligns across 7 bases. The ends lost 4 bases at V and 7 bases at J; junction bases unmatched: 7. The germline CDR1 and CDR2 sequences are SGHVS and FQNEAQ. The CDR3 is 13 amino acids. This CDR3 is CASSSGQLREQYF. The CDR3 DNA reads TGTGCCAGCAGCTCGGGACAGCTACGGGAGCAGTACTTC.

This chain connects TRBV6-5 to TRBJ2-3; D might be TRBD2 (6 bases). This CDR3 has 14 residues. Per the germline V gene, CDR1 is MNHEY and CDR2 is SVGAGI. V was shortened by 0 bases and J by 5 bases, with 9 bases between the two germline ends. The CDR3: CASSYSRAGDTQYF. For the CDR3, the DNA is TGTGCCAGCAGTTACTCCAGAGCGGGAGATACGCAGTATTTT.

The CDR3 sequence: CAWSQLQGTGRNTEAFF. The DNA of the CDR3 is TGTGCCTGGAGCCAATTGCAAGGGACAGGGAGGAACACTGAAGCTTTCTTT. The rearrangement joins TRBV30 to TRBJ1-1, with 9 bases lining up with TRBD1. The germline V gene encodes CDR1 GTSNPN and CDR2 SVGIG (reference sequence). The CDR3 spans 17 residues. V trimming: 3 bases; J trimming: 1 base; junction bases outside the gene matches: 12.

V and J are TRBV11-1 and TRBJ2-3, with D uncertain. The germline V gene encodes CDR1 SGHAT and CDR2 FQDESV (reference sequence). The V and J ends lost 0 bases and 4 bases respectively, with 5 bases between them. The CDR3 is 13 residues long. The CDR3, as DNA: TGTGCCAGCAGCTTAGCGGCCGCAGATACGCAGTATTTT. It specifies CASSLAAADTQYF.

This chain links TRBV6-5 with TRBJ1-1; D remains ambiguous. Germline V gene data show CDR1 as MNHEY and CDR2 as SVGAGI. V gave up 6 bases and J gave up 1 base, with 9 bases separating them. The CDR3 is 13 residues long. Written as DNA, the CDR3 is TGTGCCAGCAGCCTTGAACAGAACACTGAAGCTTTCTTT. Translating it yields CASSLEQNTEAFF.

The rearrangement joins TRBV19 to TRBJ1-1, with 7 bases fitting TRBD1. Germline V gene sequence: CDR1 LNHDA, CDR2 SQIVND (reference sequence). The CDR3 is 14 amino acids. With V trimmed by 4 bases and J by 4 bases, 6 bases remained unmatched. The CDR3 DNA sequence: TGTGCCAGTAGTAAGCGACAGGGCGGCACTGAAGCTTTCTTT. This translates into CASSKRQGGTEAFF. Based on the CDR3 plus reference TRBV19 and TRBJ1-1, the full variable domain is DGGITQSPKYLFRKEGQNVTLSCEQNLNHDAMYWYRQDPGQGLRLIYYSQIVNDFQKGDIAEGYSVSREKKESFPLTVTSAQKNPTAFYLCASSKRQGGTEAFFGQGTRLTVV.

The V and J genes are TRBV30 and TRBJ2-3, with 8 bases aligning to TRBD1. The CDR3 has 13 amino acids. In germline, CDR1 is GTSNPN, CDR2 SVGIG (reference sequence). V lost 7 bases and J lost 1; bases outside the gene matches: 4. The CDR3 sequence is CASSTGGTDTQYF. The CDR3 nucleotides are TGTGCCTCTTCGACAGGGGGCACAGATACGCAGTATTTT.

This chain uses TRBV5-4 with TRBJ2-5, with D tentatively TRBD2 (5 bases). CDR3 length: 15 amino acids. The germline CDR1 and CDR2 sequences are SGHNT and YYREEE (reference sequence). Trimming cost V 2 bases and J 4 bases, with 15 bases left between them. The CDR3 DNA reads TGTGCCAGCAGCTTTGGATACGGGAATCGAGAGACCCAGTACTTC. This encodes CASSFGYGNRETQYF.

The chain combines TRBV14 with TRBJ1-2; the match to TRBD1 covers 7 bases. The junction had 5 bases not matched to a gene; V was cut back by 1 base and J by 6 bases. Per germline, CDR1 SGHDN and CDR2 FVKESK. The CDR3 contains 14 residues. As DNA, the CDR3 is TGTGCCAGCAGCCAAGCAGGGGGGCTGAATGGCTACACCTTC. Residues: CASSQAGGLNGYTF.

V usage is TRBV19 and J usage is TRBJ1-4; D gene uncertain. V was trimmed by 3 bases and J by 5 bases, leaving 7 bases between them. This CDR3 is 13 amino acids long. Germline V gene data show CDR1 as LNHDA and CDR2 as SQIVND (reference sequence). The CDR3 spells CASSMAENEKLFF. For the CDR3, the DNA is TGTGCCAGTAGTATGGCAGAAAATGAAAAACTGTTTTTT.

The genes are TRBV10-3 and TRBJ2-1; TRBD2 matches 9 bases. Germline-derived CDR1 and CDR2 are ENHRY and SYGVKD. CDR3 length: 15 amino acids. J was trimmed by 10 bases and V by 2 bases; bases with no gene match: 9. The CDR3 DNA reads TGTGCCATCAGTGAGCTCTCGGGACTAGCTGGGGAGCAGTTCTTC. Translation gives CAISELSGLAGEQFF.